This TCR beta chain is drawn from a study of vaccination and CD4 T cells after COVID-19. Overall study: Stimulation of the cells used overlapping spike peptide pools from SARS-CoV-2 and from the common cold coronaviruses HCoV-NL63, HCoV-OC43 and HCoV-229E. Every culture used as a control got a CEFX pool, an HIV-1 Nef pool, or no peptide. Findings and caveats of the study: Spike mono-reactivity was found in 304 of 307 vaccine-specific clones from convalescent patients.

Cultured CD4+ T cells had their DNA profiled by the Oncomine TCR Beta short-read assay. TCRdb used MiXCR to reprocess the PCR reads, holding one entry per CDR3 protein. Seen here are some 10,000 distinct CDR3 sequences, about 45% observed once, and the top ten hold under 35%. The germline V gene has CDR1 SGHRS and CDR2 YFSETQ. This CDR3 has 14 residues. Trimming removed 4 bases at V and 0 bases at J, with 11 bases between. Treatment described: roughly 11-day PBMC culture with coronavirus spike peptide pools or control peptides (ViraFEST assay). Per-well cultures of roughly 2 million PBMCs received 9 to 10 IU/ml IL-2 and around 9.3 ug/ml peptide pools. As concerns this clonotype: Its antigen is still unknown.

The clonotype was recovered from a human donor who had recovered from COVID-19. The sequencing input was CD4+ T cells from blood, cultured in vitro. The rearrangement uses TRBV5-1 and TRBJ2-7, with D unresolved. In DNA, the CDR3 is TGCGCCAGCAGCCGGACGGTAAGCTCCTACGAGCAGTACTTC. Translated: CASSRTVSSYEQYF.